What follows are 15 T cell receptor beta chains derived from one specimen sequenced in a study of T cell repertoires in aging, cancer and after chemotherapy. TCR beta rearrangements were amplified from peripheral blood genomic DNA. Rearranged V-D-J TRB sequences were amplified with a mixed TRB-A/B primer pool. A single record per CDR3 protein comes from TCRdb applying MiXCR to the multiplex PCR reads. The data hold roughly 7,000 distinct CDR3 sequences, with about 29% observed a single time. The sample consisted of blood. These receptors were obtained from a human donor with a blood cancer.

This clonotype was observed a few times. The rearrangement uses TRBV6-5 and TRBJ1-2; 9 bases line up with TRBD1. The CDR3 spans 13 residues. Germline lookup yields CDR1 MNHEY and CDR2 SVGAGI. V shed 2 bases and J 6 bases; nucleotides not matched to a gene: 1. This CDR3 reads CASSYRDRDGYTF. DNA of the CDR3: TGTGCCAGCAGTTACCGGGACAGGGATGGCTACACCTTC.

The sample holds a few counts of this clonotype. V usage is TRBV5-4 and J usage is TRBJ2-1; possibly TRBD1 for D (5 bases). CDR1 and CDR2 (germline): SGHNT, YYREEE (reference sequence). The CDR3 totals 15 residues. V lost 1 base to trimming and J lost 4 bases, with 12 bases between them. The CDR3 DNA reads TGTGCCAGCAGCTTGATAGGGGCCCCTTACAATGAGCAGTTCTTC. Translated, it gives CASSLIGAPYNEQFF.

The chain joins TRBV5-1 to TRBJ2-5; a possible D gene is TRBD1 (6 bases). There are 16 residues in the CDR3. In germline, CDR1 is SGHRS, CDR2 YFSETQ. V shed 3 bases and J shed 0 bases, with 15 bases lying between them. The CDR3 DNA follows: TGCGCCAGCAGCTCCTCTTACAGGGTCGACCAAGAGACCCAGTACTTC. It translates to CASSSSYRVDQETQYF.

This rearrangement joins TRBV6-5 to TRBJ1-5, with D unresolved. Germline CDR1 MNHEY, CDR2 SVGAGI. The CDR3 length is 16 residues. V was pared by 10 bases and J by 1 base, with 20 bases between. CDR3: CAMGGPPGPSNQPQHF. As DNA, the CDR3 is TGTGCCATGGGCGGGCCCCCCGGTCCCAGCAATCAGCCCCAGCATTTT.

By share, this clonotype ranks as medium-sized (0.01 to 0.1%). This chain joins TRBV30 and TRBJ2-3; perhaps TRBD1 as D (5 bases). The CDR3 runs 14 residues. The germline CDR1 and CDR2 sequences are GTSNPN and SVGIG (reference sequence). Between the trimmed V and J ends, which lost 7 bases and 0 bases, there was a span of 14 bases. The CDR3 here is CALAPGFSTDTQYF. The CDR3 nucleotides are TGTGCCTTAGCTCCAGGGTTTAGCACAGATACGCAGTATTTT.

The rearrangement uses TRBV24-1 and TRBJ2-3; D tentatively fits TRBD1 or TRBD2 (6 bases each). Germline values: CDR1 KGHDR, CDR2 SFDVKD. The ends were cut back, 6 bases at V and 0 bases at J, with 12 bases in the middle. This CDR3 has 15 residues. CDR3: CATSTGDTSTDTQYF. In DNA form, the CDR3 reads TGTGCCACCAGTACGGGGGACACTAGCACAGATACGCAGTATTTT.

This clonotype was detected a few times. CDR3 nucleotide sequence: TGTGCCAGCAGTGGGGGACAGCCTAATGAAAAACTGTTTTTT. Translation: CASSGGQPNEKLFF. The chain is built from TRBV6-5 and TRBJ1-4, with 7 bases that match TRBD1. The CDR3 has 14 residues. Germline assignment: CDR1 MNHEY and CDR2 SVGAGI. J was trimmed by 3 bases and V by 5 bases; bases with no gene match: 3.

This clonotype was recorded a few times. The V gene is TRBV7-9, the J gene TRBJ1-2; tentatively, D is TRBD1 (5 bases). Trimming pared 5 bases from V and 7 bases from J, leaving 11 bases between. Germline CDR1 SEHNR, CDR2 FQNEAQ (reference sequence). This CDR3 has 12 amino acids. The CDR3 spells CASSQGVAGYTF. For the CDR3, the DNA is TGTGCCAGCAGCCAGGGAGTCGCTGGCTACACCTTC.

The chain links TRBV20-1 to TRBJ2-3; no reliable D call. V was pared by 6 bases and J by 6 bases, with 10 bases between. This CDR3 has 11 residues. Germline values: CDR1 DFQATT, CDR2 SNEGSKA (reference sequence). The CDR3 DNA is TGCAGTGCGATCCTAGGGGATACGCAGTATTTT. Protein: CSAILGDTQYF.

V and J are TRBV6-5 and TRBJ2-7; TRBD1 or TRBD2 may be the D gene (5 bases each). Germline CDR1 MNHEY, CDR2 SVGAGI. Trimming pared 2 bases from V and 0 bases from J, leaving 14 bases between. CDR3 length: 16 residues. The CDR3 DNA is TGTGCCAGCAGTTACCGTTGGGACGGATTCTCCTACGAGCAGTACTTC. It specifies CASSYRWDGFSYEQYF.

The chain carries TRBV5-1 and TRBJ2-1; 8 nucleotides match TRBD2. The CDR3 sequence is 14 residues long. Germline CDR1 is SGHRS and CDR2 is YFSETQ. Unmatched junction bases numbered 9, after V lost 5 bases and J lost 8 bases. The CDR3 region is CASSSGTRFDEQFF. The CDR3 bases are TGCGCCAGCAGTTCCGGGACTAGGTTCGATGAGCAGTTCTTC.

This clonotype was observed a few times. J is TRBJ1-2 and V is TRBV6-5; TRBD1 agrees at 10 bases. J lost 8 bases, V lost 6 bases, and 9 bases had no gene match. The germline gives CDR1 MNHEY, CDR2 SVGAGI. The CDR3 covers 14 residues. Written as DNA, the CDR3 is TGTGCCAGCAGCGTCACCCGGGACAGGGGAGGCTACACCTTC. It yields the protein CASSVTRDRGGYTF.

V usage is TRBV14 and J usage is TRBJ1-1; TRBD1 aligns across 7 bases. This CDR3 contains 16 residues. V was clipped by 0 bases and J by 5 bases; unmatched bases: 9. Germline V gives CDR1 SGHDN, CDR2 FVKESK. The DNA for the CDR3 is TGTGCCAGCAGCCAAGACCTGACAGGGAGTGGGACTGAAGCTTTCTTT. Translation: CASSQDLTGSGTEAFF.

By share, this clonotype counts as medium-sized. V is TRBV19 and J is TRBJ2-1, with 7 bases lining up with TRBD1. The CDR3 spans 14 residues. Germline trimming cut 1 base from V and 4 bases from J; bases unmatched to any gene: 1. The V gene's germline CDR1 is LNHDA and CDR2 SQIVND (reference sequence). In nucleotides, the CDR3 is TGTGCCAGTAGTATAGTGGGACAGTACAATGAGCAGTTCTTC. Amino acids: CASSIVGQYNEQFF.

The chain joins TRBV6-2 or TRBV6-3 to TRBJ2-1; a possible D gene is TRBD2 (6 bases). The CDR3 runs to 11 residues. The germline V gene has CDR1 MNHEY and CDR2 SVGEGT. V was pared by 5 bases and J by 14 bases, with 13 bases between. CDR3 DNA: TGTGCCAGCAGTGCGCGGGGAAGGGAGTTCTTC. It specifies CASSARGREFF.